This T cell receptor beta chain was sequenced during a study of beta chain features in type 1 diabetes (dated by TCRdb to about 2018). With respect to the entire study: No differences in mean age, gender distribution, total cell number or subset yield were found between patients and healthy donors. Across all samples, around 99 million sorted cells were examined, and cell number per subset correlated strongly with RNA yield. In the study, recently diagnosed type 1 diabetes patients and matched healthy donors were compared on the TCRB repertoires of their sorted circulating CD4+ T cell subsets. Naive and central memory subsets were obtained from all 30 or so donors, but regulatory and stem cell-like memory subsets were isolated from only 8 patients and 8 healthy donors. What the authors observed across the whole study: PCR may preferentially amplify shorter templates, but because patient and control samples were amplified and corrected together, any resulting skew would affect both groups equally. At VDJ recombination sites, type 1 diabetes patients had fewer insertions and more deleted nucleotides, which implies abnormalities in thymic rearrangement. A moderate but significant shortening of TCRB CDR3 length was observed in type 1 diabetes patients in all four CD4+ subsets. HLA sub-analyses involved small numbers of individuals, so any influence of HLA type on TCRB rearrangement remained unresolved. Sequencing cDNA rather than genomic DNA could over-represent highly expressing activated cells, although activation and CD3 levels did not differ between groups. Naive, central memory and regulatory TCRB repertoires appeared to be more similar among patients than among healthy donors.

Notes on this clone: Its antigen is not yet known. The input lacks base qualities; no much larger clone sits a single base away.

The High Capacity cDNA Reverse Transcription Kit was used to reverse transcribe all of the isolated RNA, meaning that expressed TCRB transcripts were what got sequenced. Deep immunoSEQ sequencing was applied to naive, central memory and regulatory T cell samples, giving an average of approximately 3.8 million total reads per sample. Sorted cells were lysed in RLT buffer, and RNA was extracted using DNase-treated RNeasy Micro or Mini kits according to cell number. To prevent cross-contamination, each cell subset was processed individually, whereas patient and healthy donor samples were processed jointly. The immunoSEQ multiplex PCR was used to amplify TCRB sequences from cDNA, yielding 87-bp fragments that span the CDR3 region. Amplicons were sequenced on the Illumina HiSeq platform. The original methods were these. PCR bias was corrected computationally using synthetic template baselines, and reads within Hamming distance 2 were collapsed, with unmergeable singletons discarded. Reads were aligned against IMGT so that V, D and J genes, CDR3 length and insertions or deletions at six rearrangement sites could be assigned. Clonotype counts were normalized to sorted cell number within each subset before computing true diversity and Gini coefficients with the tcR R package. The overlap coefficient, calculated on TCRB nucleotide sequences, was used to measure repertoire sharing. As a proxy for the pre-selection repertoire, out-of-frame TCRB sequences from naive cells were analyzed. Imported from immuneACCESS, the table was reduced by TCRdb to in-frame sequences with V and J called. These copies leave out some clones; in studies compared against another copy, an unresolved V gene accounts for under half, and the cause of the remainder is not known. That table gives V, J and clone size, and the DNA gave D and trimming. The sample includes about half a million clones, with about an eighth observed a single time. Clones ranked in the top ten supply 0.045% to 0.05% of the sample.

Each donor gave one peripheral blood draw, about 110 mL on average, collected into heparinised tubes. A BD FACSAria II was used to sort naive, central memory, regulatory and stem cell-like memory CD4+ T cells with a panel that included CD45RO, CCR7, CD25, CD127, CD95 and CD27. Every sorted population had a purity above 95%. PBMCs were isolated immediately by Lymphoprep density gradient centrifugation and stained directly without culture. So that batch effects would be minimized, each experiment stained and sorted samples in pairs, pairing one healthy donor with one patient. The CDR3 starts with the cysteine, ends with the phenylalanine, and has 14 residues. The sequence is cut down to CDR3 DNA, 42 bases in frame from base 1. V has 6 bases trimmed and J has 3 bases trimmed; junction bases matching no gene number 3. The germline V gene yields SNHLY for CDR1 and FYNNEI for CDR2.

The V and J genes are TRBV2 and TRBJ2-3; TRBD1 agrees with 10 junctional bases. The sequencing sample was made of naive CD4+ T cells from blood. What this sample's cell subset or site label stands for: true naive CD4+ T cells. The clonotype originates from a young woman in good health. The CDR3 has the sequence CASRMGQGTDTQYF. The DNA reads TGTGCCAGCAGGATGGGACAGGGGACAGATACGCAGTATTTT. The entire variable domain, with the stretches around the CDR3 drawn from the reference TRBV2 and TRBJ2-3 proteins, is EPEVTQTPSHQVTQMGQEVILRCVPISNHLYFYWYRQILGQKVEFLVSFYNNEISEKSEIFDDQFSVERPDGSNFTLKIRSTKLEDSAMYFCASRMGQGTDTQYFGPGTRLTVL.